This TCR beta chain is from a study of blood T cell repertoires in COVID-19. The CDR3 runs to 17 residues. J was trimmed by 8 bases and V by 6 bases; bases with no gene match: 13. Per germline, CDR1 LNHDA and CDR2 SQIVND (reference sequence). Participants' reported clinical history set cohort assignment. Produced via immunoSEQ multiplex PCR; TCRdb's table is partial and in-frame only. The sample lists fewer than 250,000 clones, roughly 88% seen once, with roughly 2% in the top ten. The sequence derives from a woman between 45 and 65 years old who had recovered from COVID-19. Sequenced material: PBMCs or T cells enriched from blood (not recorded which). The chain combines TRBV19 with TRBJ1-4; 12 bases are a match to TRBD1. CDR3: CASSLPPGQGAREKLFF. The DNA of the CDR3 is TGTGCCAGTAGCCTCCCCCCGGGACAGGGGGCTCGAGAAAAACTGTTTTTT.